Listed below are T cell receptor beta chains from one sample, sequenced in a study of cytomegalovirus exposure and HLA in healthy donors. The method was immunoSEQ multiplex PCR; TCRdb's version includes in-frame clones alone and lacks a portion of them. The sample contains about 160,000 clones, 80% to 85% of which appear only once. Material for sequencing was PBMCs. These receptors originate from a girl aged 2 to 10 in good health and CMV-seropositive. The CDR3 runs from the conserved cysteine through the conserved F or W. Each record gives: clone size, V gene, D gene, J gene, CDR3 DNA, CDR3 protein. A D gene is named only where the DNA matches it firmly. The listing skips clone size in some rows; elsewhere it reads once, few, many or a size class.

size: -; V: TRBV27; D: TRBD2; J: TRBJ2-1; DNA: TGTGCCAGCAGTCCCCAAAGGGTTAGCGGGAGGGCCTGGGAGCAGTTCTTC; CDR3: CASSPQRVSGRAWEQFF
size: -; V: TRBV2; D: TRBD2; J: TRBJ2-7; DNA: TGTGCCAGCAGCACCAGCGGGAGCGTTTACGAGCAGTACTTC; CDR3: CASSTSGSVYEQYF
size: -; V: TRBV27; D: -; J: TRBJ2-7; DNA: TGTGCCAGCAGTTCCACAGAGAAGGCACACTACGAGCAGTACTTC; CDR3: CASSSTEKAHYEQYF
size: -; V: TRBV6-1; D: -; J: TRBJ2-5; DNA: TGTGCCAGCAAAGGAGGGAGTGAGGAGACCCAGTACTTC; CDR3: CASKGGSEETQYF
size: -; V: TRBV21-1; D: -; J: TRBJ2-2; DNA: TGTGCCAGCAGCAAAACCTCCCGCGGTTTGATAGAGAACACCGGGGAGCTGTTTTTT; CDR3: CASSKTSRGLIENTGELFF
size: -; V: TRBV29-1; D: TRBD2; J: TRBJ2-3; DNA: TGCAGCGTTAAGCGGGGAACTAGCACAGATACGCAGTATTTT; CDR3: CSVKRGTSTDTQYF
size: -; V: TRBV11-2; D: TRBD2; J: TRBJ2-7; DNA: TGTGCCAGCAGCTTAGGCCCGGGAGGGGACGAGCAGTACTTC; CDR3: CASSLGPGGDEQYF
size: -; V: TRBV30; D: -; J: TRBJ2-2; DNA: TGTGCCTGGAGGTTTGGACTCTCCACCGGGGAGCTGTTTTTT; CDR3: CAWRFGLSTGELFF
size: -; V: TRBV4-1; D: -; J: TRBJ1-5; DNA: TGCGCCAGCAGCCAAGATCCGGGATTCTATATTGGTCAGCCCCAGCATTTT; CDR3: CASSQDPGFYIGQPQHF
size: -; V: TRBV9; D: -; J: TRBJ2-3; DNA: TGTGCCAGCTCACTAGCCGCAGATACGCAGTATTTT; CDR3: CASSLAADTQYF
size: -; V: TRBV29-1; D: TRBD2; J: TRBJ2-1; DNA: TGCAGCGGGGGTCCGGGACTAGCAAATTTCGATGAGCAGTTCTTC; CDR3: CSGGPGLANFDEQFF
size: -; V: TRBV15; D: TRBD1; J: TRBJ1-1; DNA: TGTGCCACCAGTGAGGGGGCGCCTGAAGCTTTCTTT; CDR3: CATSEGAPEAFF
size: -; V: TRBV28; D: -; J: TRBJ1-1; DNA: TGTGCCAGCAGTTTACCGGAGCCGAACACTGAAGCTTTCTTT; CDR3: CASSLPEPNTEAFF
size: -; V: TRBV6-5; D: -; J: TRBJ1-1; DNA: TGTGCCAGCACTAGAACAGGCACTGAAGCTTTCTTT; CDR3: CASTRTGTEAFF
size: -; V: TRBV5-6; D: TRBD1; J: TRBJ2-1; DNA: TGTGCCAGCAGCTTGTCCAGGACAGGGGGTCCGAAGTCCTACAATGAGCAGTTCTTC; CDR3: CASSLSRTGGPKSYNEQFF
size: -; V: TRBV19; D: -; J: TRBJ2-5; DNA: TGTGCCAGTAGTATAGCAAACCAAGAGACCCAGTACTTC; CDR3: CASSIANQETQYF
size: -; V: TRBV11-3; D: -; J: TRBJ1-1; DNA: TGTGCCAGCAGCCAAACAGGGAACACTGAAGCTTTCTTT; CDR3: CASSQTGNTEAFF
size: -; V: TRBV10-3; D: -; J: TRBJ2-1; DNA: TGTGCCATCAGTGAATTGGTAGGAGGGACCTACAATGAGCAGTTCTTC; CDR3: CAISELVGGTYNEQFF
size: -; V: TRBV28; D: TRBD1; J: TRBJ2-7; DNA: TGTGTGACAGGGGGCAATCCCTACGAGCAGTACTTC; CDR3: CVTGGNPYEQYF
size: few; V: TRBV19; D: TRBD2; J: TRBJ2-1; DNA: TGTGCCAGTAGTATTTCCGATAGCGGGAGAGGTTATAATGAGCAGTTCTTC; CDR3: CASSISDSGRGYNEQFF
size: few; V: TRBV28; D: TRBD1; J: TRBJ1-5; DNA: TGTGCCAGCAGTACCTTACGACAGGGCGGCAATCAGCCCCAGCATTTT; CDR3: CASSTLRQGGNQPQHF
size: few; V: TRBV9; D: TRBD1; J: TRBJ1-1; DNA: TGTGCCAGCAGTAAGACAGGGGGAATTACTGAAGCTTTCTTT; CDR3: CASSKTGGITEAFF
size: few; V: TRBV11-2; D: -; J: TRBJ2-5; DNA: TGTGCCAGCAGCTCCAGACTATTAGTCGGCCAAGAGACCCAGTACTTC; CDR3: CASSSRLLVGQETQYF
size: -; V: TRBV29-1; D: TRBD2; J: TRBJ2-3; DNA: TGCAGCGTCCTACTAGCGGGAGATGGCACAGATACGCAGTATTTT; CDR3: CSVLLAGDGTDTQYF
size: -; V: TRBV29-1; D: -; J: TRBJ2-7; DNA: TGCAGCGTCCGACACCGGTCCTACGAGCAGTACTTC; CDR3: CSVRHRSYEQYF
size: -; V: TRBV2; D: -; J: TRBJ1-3; DNA: TGTGCCAGCACTAGGCTCGGAAACACCATATATTTT; CDR3: CASTRLGNTIYF
size: -; V: TRBV18; D: TRBD1; J: TRBJ1-5; DNA: TGTGCCAGCTCACGCGGCAGGACAGGGGGCAGCAATCAGCCCCAGCATTTT; CDR3: CASSRGRTGGSNQPQHF
size: -; V: TRBV6-5; D: -; J: TRBJ2-7; DNA: TGTGCCAGCAGTTACTCGAACGAGGCCTACGAGCAGTACTTC; CDR3: CASSYSNEAYEQYF
size: -; V: TRBV29-1; D: TRBD1; J: TRBJ2-5; DNA: TGCAGCGTTGACAAGGGGGCGCGGGAGACCCAGTACTTC; CDR3: CSVDKGARETQYF
size: -; V: TRBV15; D: -; J: TRBJ1-2; DNA: TGTGCCACCAGCAGAGACGGTGCTTCCGGCTACACCTTC; CDR3: CATSRDGASGYTF
size: -; V: TRBV18; D: -; J: TRBJ2-5; DNA: TGTGCCAGCTCACCGCGCCTCGAGGAGACCCAGTACTTC; CDR3: CASSPRLEETQYF
size: once; V: TRBV9; D: TRBD2; J: TRBJ2-2; DNA: TGTGCCAGCAGCGTTGTGACTAGCGCGGCCGGGGAGCTGTTTTTT; CDR3: CASSVVTSAAGELFF
size: -; V: TRBV6-1; D: TRBD2; J: TRBJ2-1; DNA: TGTGCCAGCAGTGAGCGGGACTATTACAATGAGCAGTTCTTC; CDR3: CASSERDYYNEQFF
size: -; V: TRBV30; D: -; J: TRBJ2-1; DNA: TGTGCCTGGAGTAAAACAGTCGGGGTTGGGGATGAGCAGTTCTTC; CDR3: CAWSKTVGVGDEQFF
size: -; V: TRBV10-2; D: TRBD2; J: TRBJ2-1; DNA: TGCGCCAGCAGTAGCGGGAACAATGAGCAGTTCTTC; CDR3: CASSSGNNEQFF
size: once; V: TRBV30; D: TRBD2; J: TRBJ2-1; DNA: TGTGCCTGGAGTGTATCGGGAGGAATAGTAGATGAGCAGTTCTTC; CDR3: CAWSVSGGIVDEQFF
size: -; V: TRBV4-1; D: -; J: TRBJ2-1; DNA: TGCGCCAGCAGGGAGAGGCTAAATGAGCAGTTCTTC; CDR3: CASRERLNEQFF
size: -; V: TRBV4-1; D: TRBD1; J: TRBJ1-5; DNA: TGCGCCAGCAGCCTAGGGACAGGGGGCAATCAGCCCCAGCATTTT; CDR3: CASSLGTGGNQPQHF
size: -; V: TRBV27; D: -; J: TRBJ2-1; DNA: TGTGCCAGCAGTTTATGTGGCAGGATCTCCTACAATGAGCAGTTCTTC; CDR3: CASSLCGRISYNEQFF
size: -; V: TRBV5-1; D: -; J: TRBJ1-4; DNA: TGCGCCAGCAGCTTTGGTCTCCCAGGTGAAAAACTGTTTTTT; CDR3: CASSFGLPGEKLFF
size: few; V: TRBV7-6; D: -; J: TRBJ2-1; DNA: TGTGCCAGCAGCCTAGATTCAAGCGGATCCTACAATGAGCAGTTCTTC; CDR3: CASSLDSSGSYNEQFF
size: -; V: TRBV10-3; D: TRBD2; J: TRBJ2-3; DNA: TGTGCCATCATGGCGACTAGCGGGGTAGGGGGGGATACGCAGTATTTT; CDR3: CAIMATSGVGGDTQYF
size: -; V: TRBV27; D: TRBD1; J: TRBJ1-1; DNA: TGTGCCAGCCGAAATAGGGACAGGGTGGCTTTCTTT; CDR3: CASRNRDRVAFF
size: -; V: TRBV10-1; D: TRBD2; J: TRBJ2-7; DNA: TGCGCTAAGCAGGGTGGGACTAGCGTAATCGGGCAGTACTTC; CDR3: CAKQGGTSVIGQYF
size: -; V: TRBV7-9; D: -; J: TRBJ1-1; DNA: TGTGCCAGCAGCTTCGGGCAGGGTGAAGCTTTCTTT; CDR3: CASSFGQGEAFF
size: -; V: TRBV30; D: -; J: TRBJ2-3; DNA: TGTGCCTGGAGCCCTAGGGGGGATACGCAGTATTTT; CDR3: CAWSPRGDTQYF
size: -; V: TRBV19; D: -; J: TRBJ1-3; DNA: TGTGCCAGTAGGAAAACCAAGGGGTTCTCTGGAAACACCATATATTTT; CDR3: CASRKTKGFSGNTIYF
size: -; V: TRBV5-1; D: TRBD2; J: TRBJ2-1; DNA: TGCGCCAGCAGCTGGACTAGCGGGTACAATGAGCAGTTCTTC; CDR3: CASSWTSGYNEQFF
size: -; V: TRBV5-1; D: -; J: TRBJ2-3; DNA: TGCGCCAGCAGCTTGATTCCCTCCTCTAAGAACACAGATACGCAGTATTTT; CDR3: CASSLIPSSKNTDTQYF
size: -; V: TRBV7-9; D: TRBD1; J: TRBJ2-5; DNA: TGTGCCAGCAGCTTAGGTTCCGGGACAGGGGTAGGAGAGACCCAGTACTTC; CDR3: CASSLGSGTGVGETQYF
size: -; V: TRBV6-6; D: -; J: TRBJ2-5; DNA: TGTGCCAGCAGTTACATAGGGGCTCAAGAGACCCAGTACTTC; CDR3: CASSYIGAQETQYF
size: -; V: TRBV4-1; D: -; J: TRBJ1-2; DNA: TGCGCCAGCAGCCCCCCCCAGGGGACCCCTTATGGCTACACCTTC; CDR3: CASSPPQGTPYGYTF
size: -; V: TRBV4-2; D: TRBD2; J: TRBJ2-2; DNA: TGTGCCAGCAGCCGCCAGACTAGCGGGAGGGGAGGGGAGCTGTTTTTT; CDR3: CASSRQTSGRGGELFF
size: -; V: TRBV28; D: TRBD1; J: TRBJ2-7; DNA: TGTGCCAGCAGGGGTGGGACAGGGGCGGGCGAGCAGTACTTC; CDR3: CASRGGTGAGEQYF
size: -; V: TRBV6-4; D: TRBD2; J: TRBJ2-1; DNA: TGTGCCAGCAGTGACGCTAGCGGGAGTTCGTTAGGTGAGCAGTTCTTC; CDR3: CASSDASGSSLGEQFF
size: once; V: TRBV28; D: -; J: TRBJ2-7; DNA: TGTGCCAGCAGTTCAGTCTCCCTCTCCTACGAGCAGTACTTC; CDR3: CASSSVSLSYEQYF
size: -; V: TRBV28; D: TRBD2; J: TRBJ2-7; DNA: TGTGCCAGCAGTCCACTAGCGGGAGGAAGCGAGCAGTACTTC; CDR3: CASSPLAGGSEQYF
size: -; V: TRBV4-2; D: TRBD2; J: TRBJ2-5; DNA: TGTGCCAGCAGCCAAGTCTCTAGCGGGGGACAAGAGACCCAGTACTTC; CDR3: CASSQVSSGGQETQYF
size: -; V: TRBV5-1; D: -; J: TRBJ1-1; DNA: TGCGCCAGCAGCTTGGCCGGGGGGGGCATGAACACTGAAGCTTTCTTT; CDR3: CASSLAGGGMNTEAFF